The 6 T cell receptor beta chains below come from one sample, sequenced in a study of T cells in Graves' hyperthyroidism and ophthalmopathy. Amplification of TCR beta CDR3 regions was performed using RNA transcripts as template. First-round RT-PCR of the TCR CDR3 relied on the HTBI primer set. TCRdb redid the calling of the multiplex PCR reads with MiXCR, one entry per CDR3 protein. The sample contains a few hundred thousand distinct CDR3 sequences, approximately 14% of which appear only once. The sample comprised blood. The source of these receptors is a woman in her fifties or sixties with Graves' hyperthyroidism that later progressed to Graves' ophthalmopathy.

The CDR3 DNA sequence: TGCGCCAGCAGCGGGACCTCAAACGGGGGCTACACCTTC. This gives the protein CASSGTSNGGYTF. The chain combines TRBV5-1 with TRBJ1-2, with a tentative D call TRBD1 (5 bases). This CDR3 contains 13 residues. Germline assignment: CDR1 SGHRS and CDR2 YFSETQ. Between the trimmed V and J ends, which lost 4 bases and 8 bases, there was a span of 15 bases.

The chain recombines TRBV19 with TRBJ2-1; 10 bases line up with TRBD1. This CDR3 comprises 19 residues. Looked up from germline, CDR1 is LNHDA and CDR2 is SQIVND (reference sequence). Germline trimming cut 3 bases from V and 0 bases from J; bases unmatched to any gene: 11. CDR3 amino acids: CASSMGQGRWGSSYNEQFF. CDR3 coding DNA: TGTGCCAGTAGTATGGGACAGGGGCGGTGGGGCAGCTCCTACAATGAGCAGTTCTTC.

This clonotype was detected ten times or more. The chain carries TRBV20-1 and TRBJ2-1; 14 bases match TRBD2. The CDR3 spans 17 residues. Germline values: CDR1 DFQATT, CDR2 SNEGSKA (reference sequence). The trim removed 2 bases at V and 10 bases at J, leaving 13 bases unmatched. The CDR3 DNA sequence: TGCAGTGCTAGAAGGGGACTAGCGGGAGTAATACAAGGGGAGCAGTTCTTC. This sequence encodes CSARRGLAGVIQGEQFF.

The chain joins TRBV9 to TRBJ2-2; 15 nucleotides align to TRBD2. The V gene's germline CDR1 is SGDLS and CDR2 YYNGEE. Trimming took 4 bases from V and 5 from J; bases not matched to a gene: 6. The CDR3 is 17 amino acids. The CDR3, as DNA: TGTGCCAGCAGCCCCAGGACTAGCGGGAGGGAAACCGGGGAGCTGTTTTTT. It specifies CASSPRTSGRETGELFF.

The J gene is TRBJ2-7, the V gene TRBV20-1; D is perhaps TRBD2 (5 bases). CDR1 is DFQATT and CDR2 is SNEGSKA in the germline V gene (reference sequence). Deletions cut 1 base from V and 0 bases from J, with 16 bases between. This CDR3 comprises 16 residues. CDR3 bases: TGCAGTGCTAGAGCGCCGCTAGCCTACAGCTCCTACGAGCAGTACTTC. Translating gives CSARAPLAYSSYEQYF.

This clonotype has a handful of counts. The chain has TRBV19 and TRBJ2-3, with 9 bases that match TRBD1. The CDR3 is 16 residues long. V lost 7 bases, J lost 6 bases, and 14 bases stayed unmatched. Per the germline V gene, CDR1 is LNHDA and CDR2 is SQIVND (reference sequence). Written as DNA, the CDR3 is TGTGCCAGTACTACCAGCGGGACAGGGTTCGCGGATACGCAGTATTTT. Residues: CASTTSGTGFADTQYF.